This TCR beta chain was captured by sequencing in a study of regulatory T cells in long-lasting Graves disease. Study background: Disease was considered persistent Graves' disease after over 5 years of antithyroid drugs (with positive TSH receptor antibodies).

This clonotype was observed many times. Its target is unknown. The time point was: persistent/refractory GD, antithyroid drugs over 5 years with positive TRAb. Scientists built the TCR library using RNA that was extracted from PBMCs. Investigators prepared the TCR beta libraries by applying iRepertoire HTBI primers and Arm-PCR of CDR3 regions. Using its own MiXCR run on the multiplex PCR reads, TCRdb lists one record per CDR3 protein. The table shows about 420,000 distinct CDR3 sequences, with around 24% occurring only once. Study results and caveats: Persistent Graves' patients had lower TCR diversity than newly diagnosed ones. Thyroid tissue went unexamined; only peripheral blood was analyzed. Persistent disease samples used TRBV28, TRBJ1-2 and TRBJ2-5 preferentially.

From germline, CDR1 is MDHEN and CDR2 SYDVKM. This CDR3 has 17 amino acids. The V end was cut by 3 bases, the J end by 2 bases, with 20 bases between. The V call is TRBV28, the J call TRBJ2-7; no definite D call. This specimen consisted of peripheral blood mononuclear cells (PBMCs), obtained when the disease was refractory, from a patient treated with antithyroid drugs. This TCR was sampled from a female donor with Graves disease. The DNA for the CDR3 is TGTGCCAGCAGTTTCCATGCCCGGGTATCTCCTACCTACGAGCAGTACTTC. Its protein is CASSFHARVSPTYEQYF.